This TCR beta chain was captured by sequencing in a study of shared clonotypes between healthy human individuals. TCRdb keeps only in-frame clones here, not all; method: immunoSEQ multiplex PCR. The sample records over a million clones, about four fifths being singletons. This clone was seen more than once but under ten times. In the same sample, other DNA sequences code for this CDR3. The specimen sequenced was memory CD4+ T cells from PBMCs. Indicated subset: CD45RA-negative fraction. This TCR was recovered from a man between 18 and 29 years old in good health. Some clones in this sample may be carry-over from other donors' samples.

CDR3 bases: TGTGCCAGCAGTTACTCCGGGTCCTACGAGCAGTACTTC. This sequence encodes CASSYSGSYEQYF. J is TRBJ2-7 and V is TRBV6-6; D unclear. V gave up 0 bases and J gave up 1 base, with 4 bases separating them. Per the germline V gene, CDR1 is MNHNY and CDR2 is SVGAGI (reference sequence). CDR3 length equals 13 residues.